This T cell receptor beta chain was documented in a study of T-cell reconstitution after alpha-beta-depleted transplantation in children. This clonotype was seen a few times. As it was prepared, the TCRbeta library received unique molecular identifiers. TCRdb called the PCR reads again in MiXCR, with one record for every CDR3 protein. The sample carries fewer than 400,000 distinct CDR3 sequences, roughly 20% recorded once. This CDR3 region has 12 residues. Trimming stripped 3 bases from V and 8 bases from J, with 11 bases between. This TCR derives from a human donor who donated a stem cell graft to a child with acute myeloid leukemia. This material consisted of PBMCs from the stem cell graft donor, taken from the stem cell graft. This chain uses TRBV12-3 or TRBV12-4 with TRBJ2-7; a possible D gene is TRBD2 (5 bases). Here the CDR3 DNA reads TGTGCCAGCAGTTTTATCCGGGAAAAGCAGTACTTC. Its translation is CASSFIREKQYF.